The 4 T cell receptor beta chains presented below share a single source sample, sequenced in a study of shared clonotypes between healthy human individuals. Measured with immunoSEQ multiplex PCR; TCRdb has only the in-frame clones, and not every one. The sample records roughly 500,000 clones, roughly 80% being singletons. Input material: PBMCs. Receptors were obtained from a woman aged 40 to 50 in good health. Some clones in this sample may be carry-over from other donors' samples.

The gene calls are TRBV30 and TRBJ2-7; TRBD1 agrees at 9 bases. The trim removed 5 bases at V and 3 bases at J, leaving 8 bases unmatched. CDR1 and CDR2 from the germline V gene are GTSNPN and SVGIG (reference sequence). The CDR3 runs to 14 residues. The CDR3, as DNA: TGTGCCTGGCTAGAACAGGGGGCGCACTACGAGCAGTACTTC. It translates to CAWLEQGAHYEQYF.

This clone was detected only once. The missing conserved phenylalanine or tryptophan at the end of this CDR3 makes a read error likely. J is TRBJ2-4 and V is TRBV2; 7 nucleotides line up with TRBD1. This CDR3 has 14 residues. V gave up 1 base and J gave up 13 bases; unmatched junction bases: 10. CDR1 SNHLY and CDR2 FYNNEI come from the germline V gene. As DNA, the CDR3 is TGTGCCAGCAGTGAAGGCCCAGCGACGGGACAGCAGTACCTC. Protein sequence: CASSEGPATGQQYL.

This rearrangement joins TRBV5-4 to TRBJ2-2, with 8 nucleotides matching TRBD2. V shed 4 bases and J 2 bases; nucleotides not matched to a gene: 4. The CDR3 extends over 15 amino acids. Germline V lookup: CDR1 SGHNT, CDR2 YYREEE (reference sequence). The CDR3 loop reads CASSQLADNTGELFF. CDR3 in DNA: TGTGCCAGCAGCCAACTAGCGGATAACACCGGGGAGCTGTTTTTT.

This rearrangement joins TRBV11-1 to TRBJ1-2, with 7 bases lining up with TRBD1. Germline loops: CDR1 SGHAT, CDR2 FQDESV (reference sequence). The CDR3 is 15 amino acids. V shed 5 bases and J 3 bases; nucleotides not matched to a gene: 9. The CDR3 region has the DNA TGTGCCAGCAGCGGACGACAGGGCCCGGACTATGGCTACACCTTC. Encoded protein: CASSGRQGPDYGYTF. The whole variable domain, remainder taken from reference TRBV11-1 and TRBJ1-2, is EAEVAQSPRYKITEKSQAVAFWCDPISGHATLYWYRQILGQGPELLVQFQDESVVDDSQLPKDRFSAERLKGVDSTLKIQPAELGDSAMYLCASSGRQGPDYGYTFGSGTRLTVV.